Listed below are T cell receptor beta chains from one sample, sequenced in a study of glioma-infiltrating T cells after dendritic cell vaccination. Sequencing used immunoSEQ multiplex PCR; TCRdb keeps in-frame clones, though not all of them. This repertoire shows about 99,000 clones, roughly 79% found once; its top ten account for about an eighth. The specimen comprised blood, sampled before dendritic cell vaccination. The receptors were gathered from a human donor with glioblastoma. CDR3s include the opening cysteine and the closing phenylalanine or tryptophan. D genes are given only for firm matches. Size tells how often a clone was seen (once, few, many) or the class of an expanded clone, and some rows leave it out.

>NA|TRBV2|few|TRBJ1-6|14
TGTGCCAGCAGTGGGGAGGGTCCCCCTTCACCCCTCCACTTT
CASSGEGPPSPLHF
>TRBD2|TRBV19|NA|TRBJ2-5|16
TGTGCCAGTAGTACCGGTAGACTAGCGGCCCAAGAGACCCAGTACTTC
CASSTGRLAAQETQYF
>NA|TRBV10-2|NA|TRBJ1-2|10
TGCGCCACCTCCAACTATGGCTACACCTTC
CATSNYGYTF
>NA|TRBV27|once|TRBJ1-1|15
TGTGCCAGCAGACAACAGGGATGGGGCAACACTGAAGCTTTCTTT
CASRQQGWGNTEAFF
>NA|TRBV7-8|NA|TRBJ1-6|13
TGTGCCAGCGAGGACAGAGAAAATTCACCCCTCCACTTT
CASEDRENSPLHF
>NA|TRBV27|NA|TRBJ1-2|15
TGTGCCAGCAGTCCCTCTCTGGGGGCCGGCTATGGCTACACCTTC
CASSPSLGAGYGYTF
>NA|TRBV7-2|NA|TRBJ2-1|14
TGTGCCAGCAGCTTAGGGGTGCAGGGCAATGAGCAGTTCTTC
CASSLGVQGNEQFF
>NA|TRBV5-4|many|TRBJ1-1|16
TGTGCCAGCAGCTTGGCCGTTAGACAATCGAACACTGAAGCTTTCTTT
CASSLAVRQSNTEAFF
>TRBD2|TRBV7-3|NA|TRBJ2-3|15
TGTGCCAGCAGCTTTAGCGGGGGGAACACAGATACGCAGTATTTT
CASSFSGGNTDTQYF
>TRBD1|TRBV10-1|NA|TRBJ2-7|14
TGCGCCAGACCTTGCGGGACAGGGCACTACGAGCAGTACTTC
CARPCGTGHYEQYF
>NA|TRBV5-8|NA|TRBJ2-6|14
TGTGCCAGCAGCTGGCCCTCTGGGGCCAACGTCCTGACTTTC
CASSWPSGANVLTF
>NA|TRBV13|once|TRBJ2-2|12
TGTGCCAGCAGCCGCGGGCCCGGGGAGCTGTTTTTT
CASSRGPGELFF
>TRBD1|TRBV2|few|TRBJ1-2|12
TGTGCCAGCACTAACAGGGGCTGGGGCTACACCTTC
CASTNRGWGYTF
>NA|TRBV10-2|few|TRBJ2-1|11
TGCGCCAGCCAAGAGGACAGTGAGCAGTTCTTC
CASQEDSEQFF
>NA|TRBV6-6|NA|TRBJ1-2|16
TGTGCCAGCGAACCGACAGGTGTAGTCGGGTACTATGGCTACACCTTC
CASEPTGVVGYYGYTF
>TRBD2|TRBV5-6|NA|TRBJ2-5|14
TGTGCCAGCAGCTCGGGGGGGCTGGTGGAGACCCAGTACTTC
CASSSGGLVETQYF
>NA|TRBV29-1|NA|TRBJ1-3|14
TGCAGCGTTGAGGACAGAGACTCTGGAAACACCATATATTTT
CSVEDRDSGNTIYF
>NA|TRBV6-5|NA|TRBJ2-2|13
TGTGCCAGCGGGGGGTTGGGCACCGGGGAGCTGTTTTTT
CASGGLGTGELFF
>NA|TRBV30|NA|TRBJ1-6|14
TGTGCCTGGAGTGTAGTTCGGTATAATTCACCCCTCCACTTT
CAWSVVRYNSPLHF
>NA|TRBV7-9|NA|TRBJ2-3|16
TGTGCCAGCAGCTCGTCCTTGACCGAGGGTACAGATACGCAGTATTTT
CASSSSLTEGTDTQYF
>NA|TRBV7-3|once|TRBJ2-1|14
TGTGCCAGCAGCCCCGGCGGACAAAACAATGAGCAGTTCTTC
CASSPGGQNNEQFF
>TRBD2|TRBV5-1|NA|TRBJ2-7|15
TGCGCCAGCAGCACAGGACTAGCGGGGGGACTCGAGCAGTACTTC
CASSTGLAGGLEQYF
>TRBD1|TRBV4-3|once|TRBJ2-7|16
TGCGCCAGCAGCCAAGATTGGGGGCAGGGGGCGGAGGAGCAGTACTTC
CASSQDWGQGAEEQYF
>NA|TRBV14|NA|TRBJ2-1|18
TGTGCCAGCAGCGATGACTTGATAGGGACTGTATCCTACAATGAGCAGTTCTTC
CASSDDLIGTVSYNEQFF
>TRBD1|TRBV11-2|NA|TRBJ2-4|19
TGTGCCAGCAGCTCAATAAGTAGAAGGACAGGGGTAGCCAAAAACATTCAGTACTTC
CASSSISRRTGVAKNIQYF
>NA|TRBV6-5|few|TRBJ1-1|12
TGTGCCAGCAGTATAGGGGGGGCTGAAGCTTTCTTT
CASSIGGAEAFF
>NA|TRBV11-2|NA|TRBJ1-1|14
TGTGCCAGCAGCTTAAATGTAATGAACACTGAAGCTTTCTTT
CASSLNVMNTEAFF
>TRBD1|TRBV19|NA|TRBJ2-7|15
TGTGCCAGTAGTCTAGGTCAGGGGGTATCCTACGAGCAGTACTTC
CASSLGQGVSYEQYF
>NA|TRBV27|NA|TRBJ1-2|17
TGTGCCAGCAGTCCTACTACCGGGCTTACAGGGCTAAAAGGCTACACCTTC
CASSPTTGLTGLKGYTF
>NA|TRBV2|NA|TRBJ1-3|17
TGTGCCAGTTCTGACGGTGCCGCCGGAGTCTCTGGAAACACCATATATTTT
CASSDGAAGVSGNTIYF
>TRBD2|TRBV10-2|NA|TRBJ2-1|15
TGCGCCAGCAGTTCCCCCGGGGGGGTTTACAATGAGCAGTTCTTC
CASSSPGGVYNEQFF
>TRBD1|TRBV5-1|NA|TRBJ1-5|15
TGCGCCAGCAGCCCGGGGACAGGGCGGAATCAGCCCCAGCATTTT
CASSPGTGRNQPQHF
>TRBD1|TRBV5-1|NA|TRBJ2-1|14
TGCGCCAGCAGCTTAAGGGACAGGGCAAATGAGCAGTTCTTC
CASSLRDRANEQFF
>NA|TRBV7-2|NA|TRBJ1-4|12
TGTGCCAGCAGCTCCAGGGATGAAAAACTGTTTTTT
CASSSRDEKLFF
>NA|TRBV9|NA|TRBJ2-7|14
TGTGCCAGCAGCGTAGGACAGCACCCCTACGAGCAGTACTTC
CASSVGQHPYEQYF
>NA|TRBV11-3|once|TRBJ1-3|15
TGTGCCAGCAGCTTATTGTCGGGGTTTGGAAACACCATATATTTT
CASSLLSGFGNTIYF
>NA|TRBV19|once|TRBJ1-1|14
TGTGCCAGCGCGAGGGGGGGCAGTGTGACTGAAGCTTTCTTT
CASARGGSVTEAFF
>NA|TRBV19|NA|TRBJ1-2|14
TGTGCCAGTAGTATTGGGCCAGGGCTTGGAGGCTACACCTTC
CASSIGPGLGGYTF
>NA|TRBV7-2|few|TRBJ2-7|13
TGTGCCAGCAGCTTATTTGGAGGCTACGAGCAGTACTTC
CASSLFGGYEQYF
>NA|TRBV6-1|few|TRBJ2-7|15
TGTGCCAGCAGTGAAGTAGGGGTCGGAACCTACGAGCAGTACTTC
CASSEVGVGTYEQYF
>NA|TRBV5-1|NA|TRBJ2-7|11
TGCGCCAGCAGCTACCGGTACGAGCAGTACTTC
CASSYRYEQYF
>TRBD1|TRBV6-5|NA|TRBJ1-2|12
TGTGCCAGCAGTCGGACAGGGGATGGCTACACCTTC
CASSRTGDGYTF
>NA|TRBV6-1|NA|TRBJ2-7|14
TGTGCCAGCAGTGAAGCACCGCGGGCCGTCGGGCAGTACTTC
CASSEAPRAVGQYF
>NA|TRBV5-1|once|TRBJ2-3|13
TGCGCCAGCAGTGTCCGAGGCACAGATACGCAGTATTTT
CASSVRGTDTQYF
>NA|TRBV19|few|TRBJ1-4|15
TGTGCCAGTAGCGGACAGCGGGACCCTAATGAAAAACTGTTTTTT
CASSGQRDPNEKLFF
>NA|TRBV29-1|NA|TRBJ2-3|12
TGCAGCGTTGAAGTACAGGAAGATACGCAGTATTTT
CSVEVQEDTQYF
>NA|TRBV30|NA|TRBJ1-5|13
TGTGCCTGGAGTAAGGGGCGAGATCAGCCCCAGCATTTT
CAWSKGRDQPQHF
>NA|TRBV7-6|NA|TRBJ1-5|16
TGTGCCAGCAGCTTAGGGGCAGGCGAACAAAATCAGCCCCAGCATTTT
CASSLGAGEQNQPQHF
>TRBD1|TRBV11-3|NA|TRBJ1-6|14
TGTGCCAGCAGCAAGGGACAGGGAGATTCACCCCTCCACTTT
CASSKGQGDSPLHF
>NA|TRBV4-2|NA|TRBJ1-2|16
TGTGCCAGCAGCCAAGTATGGCGGGAAAGGGGCTATGGCTACACCTTC
CASSQVWRERGYGYTF
>TRBD2|TRBV30|once|TRBJ2-7|15
TGTGCCTGTCAATCACGGGAGGGCCGCACCTACGAGCAGTACTTC
CACQSREGRTYEQYF
>TRBD2|TRBV4-1|NA|TRBJ2-1|17
TGCGCCAGCAGCCGAGGGATAGCGGGGGGGAGGTACAATGAGCAGTTCTTC
CASSRGIAGGRYNEQFF
>NA|TRBV7-2|NA|TRBJ1-1|12
TGTGCCAGCAGCCGAGATTACGCTGAAGCTTTCTTT
CASSRDYAEAFF
>NA|TRBV6-6|NA|TRBJ2-5|16
TGTGCCAGCTCAAAGAAGAGGGGGGGGATGTCTGGGACCCAGTACTTC
CASSKKRGGMSGTQYF
>TRBD1|TRBV11-3|NA|TRBJ1-2|13
TGTGCCAGCAGACAGGGACAGGGCCACGGCTACACCTTC
CASRQGQGHGYTF